This T cell receptor beta chain was sequenced during a study of T cell changes during pregnancy in multiple sclerosis. This clone appeared once. The protocol was immunoSEQ multiplex PCR, while the TCRdb copy is restricted to in-frame clones and leaves out a portion. The profile shows fewer than 65,000 clones, 90% to 95% of them singletons. The CDR3 sequence is 16 residues long. J lost 3 bases, V lost 0 bases, and 5 bases had no gene match. Germline V CDR1 and CDR2: SGDLS, YYNGEE. The source of this sequence is a female donor with multiple sclerosis, enrolled in a pregnancy study. The input for sequencing was peripheral blood, taken in the second trimester of pregnancy. The rearrangement uses TRBV9 and TRBJ2-3; 9 bases are shared with TRBD1. CDR3 bases: TGTGCCAGCAGCGTAGGTCGGGACAGGGTAACAGATACGCAGTATTTT. Its protein is CASSVGRDRVTDTQYF.